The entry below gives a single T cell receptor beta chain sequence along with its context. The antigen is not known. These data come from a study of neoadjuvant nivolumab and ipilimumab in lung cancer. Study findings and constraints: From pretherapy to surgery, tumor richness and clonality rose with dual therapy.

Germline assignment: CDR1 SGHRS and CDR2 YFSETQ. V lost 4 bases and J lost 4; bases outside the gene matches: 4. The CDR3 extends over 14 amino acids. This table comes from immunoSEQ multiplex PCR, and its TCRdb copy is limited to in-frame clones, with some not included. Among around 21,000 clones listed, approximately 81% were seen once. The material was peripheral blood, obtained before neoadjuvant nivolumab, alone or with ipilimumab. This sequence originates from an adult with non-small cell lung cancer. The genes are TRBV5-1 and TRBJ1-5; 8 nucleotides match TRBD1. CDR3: CASSPTGANQPQHF. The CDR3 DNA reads TGCGCCAGCAGCCCGACAGGGGCGAATCAGCCCCAGCATTTT.